This T cell receptor beta chain was observed in a study of blood T cell repertoires in COVID-19. Study context: Samples came from the United States, Italy and Spain, spanning acute and convalescent COVID-19. PBMCs, B-cell-depleted T cells, or T cells provided the cDNA or gDNA that made up the material.

The germline gives CDR1 MNHEY, CDR2 SVGAGI. V was cut by 0 bases and J by 7 bases, with 9 bases left in between. The CDR3 loop spans 13 amino acids. Original analysis: Amplification with reference gene primers provided the estimates of nucleated cell counts. Assay used: immunoSEQ multiplex PCR; TCRdb lists only in-frame clones, some missing. V and J calls and clone size are copied from that table; D and trimming were computed from the DNA. The sample has some 50,000 clones, approximately 89% seen once. This clone has a handful of counts. This sequence originates from a human donor in a cohort sampled during active COVID-19. The sample comprised peripheral blood. The chain combines TRBV6-5 with TRBJ1-2; perhaps TRBD1 as D (5 bases). The CDR3 sequence: CASSYSQGSGYTF. Here the CDR3 DNA reads TGTGCCAGCAGTTACTCTCAGGGCTCTGGCTACACCTTC.